The next 22 T cell receptor beta chains were all read from a single sample in a study of patients and donors after allogeneic stem cell transplantation. TCRdb recomputed calls from the RT-PCR reads with MiXCR, one row per CDR3 protein. The sample holds hundreds of thousands of distinct CDR3 sequences, 35% to 45% seen once. The material sequenced was blood, either unsorted or a sorted T cell fraction (not recorded which). The receptor set was obtained from a human donor who was either an allogeneic HSCT recipient or a stem cell or donor lymphocyte infusion donor (not recorded which). It is not recorded whose cells these are; they may come from a transplant donor.

V usage is TRBV3-1 and J usage is TRBJ2-7, with D unclear. The V gene lost 4 bases and the J gene lost 5 bases, with 18 bases spanning the gap. CDR3 size: 15 residues. CDR1 LGHDT and CDR2 YNNKEL come from the germline V gene (reference sequence). CDR3 region: CASSLGVEAYHEQYF. In DNA, the CDR3 is TGTGCCAGCAGCCTTGGTGTAGAGGCGTACCACGAGCAGTACTTC.

J is TRBJ2-3 and V is TRBV4-3, with a weak D call TRBD2 (5 bases). CDR1 is LGHNA, CDR2 YSLEER, per germline. This CDR3 spans 16 amino acids. V lost 4 bases, J lost 0 bases, and 14 bases lay in between. In DNA form, the CDR3 reads TGCGCCAGCAGCCTTCAGCGGAAATCTAGCACAGATACGCAGTATTTT. It yields the protein CASSLQRKSSTDTQYF.

This clonotype was recorded a few times. V gene TRBV6-2 or TRBV6-3 combines with J gene TRBJ1-5; unclear D gene. CDR1 is MNHEY and CDR2 is SVGEGT in the germline V gene. The CDR3 is 15 amino acids. Trimming shortened V by 6 bases and J by 2 bases, and 14 bases separated the two germline ends. This CDR3 is CASSRRAGGNQPQHF. As DNA, the CDR3 is TGTGCCAGCAGCCGTCGGGCCGGTGGCAATCAGCCCCAGCATTTT.

This clonotype is a singleton in its sample. The V gene is TRBV29-1, the J gene TRBJ2-2, with a tentative D call TRBD2 (7 bases). This CDR3 region has 13 residues. The V and J ends lost 4 bases and 6 bases respectively, with 12 bases between them. In germline, CDR1 is SQVTM, CDR2 ANQGSEA. CDR3 amino acids: CSVALGGPGELFF. The DNA for the CDR3 is TGCAGCGTTGCCCTGGGGGGGCCCGGGGAGCTGTTTTTT.

This clonotype has just a few counts. The chain has TRBV29-1 and TRBJ1-2, with 7 bases identical to TRBD1. Germline loops: CDR1 SQVTM, CDR2 ANQGSEA. The CDR3 covers 14 residues. The V and J ends lost 0 bases and 5 bases, in that order; junction bases with no gene match: 6. Written as DNA, the CDR3 is TGCAGCGTTGAAGAAACAGGGGCCCTATATGGCTACACCTTC. This encodes CSVEETGALYGYTF.

This clonotype was counted a few times. The rearrangement uses TRBV4-2 and TRBJ2-5; 7 positions agree with TRBD1. The CDR3 length is 14 residues. The ends lost 0 bases at V and 5 bases at J; junction bases unmatched: 3. CDR1 LGHNA and CDR2 YNFKEQ come from the germline V gene. CDR3 DNA: TGTGCCAGCAGCCAAGATTCCAGGGGGGAGACCCAGTACTTC. This gives the protein CASSQDSRGETQYF.

The J gene is TRBJ1-5, the V gene TRBV5-1; D is possibly TRBD1 (6 bases). The ends were cut back, 0 bases at V and 0 bases at J, with 10 bases in the middle. The CDR3 has 16 amino acids. Germline loops: CDR1 SGHRS, CDR2 YFSETQ. CDR3 sequence: CASSLASGDSNQPQHF. The CDR3, as DNA: TGCGCCAGCAGCTTGGCCTCAGGGGATAGCAATCAGCCCCAGCATTTT.

This clonotype has a handful of counts. The CDR3 DNA is TGTGCCAGCAGTTTAATAGGGAGAGGCACTGAAGCTTTCTTT. This translates into CASSLIGRGTEAFF. The chain couples TRBV27 to TRBJ1-1; the D is unclear. V lost 2 bases, J lost 4 bases, and 11 bases lay in between. Germline lookup yields CDR1 MNHEY and CDR2 SMNVEV (reference sequence). The CDR3 is made up of 14 amino acids.

This clonotype was found a few times. The CDR3, as DNA: TGTGCCAGCAGTTATACCACTACCGGGGAGCAAGCTTTCTTT. Amino acid sequence: CASSYTTTGEQAFF. The V gene is TRBV6-5, the J gene TRBJ1-1; D is ambiguous. The V end was cut by 3 bases, the J end by 9 bases, with 17 bases between. This CDR3 is built from 14 residues. The germline gives CDR1 MNHEY, CDR2 SVGAGI.

This clonotype was picked up a small number of times. The chain uses TRBV27 and TRBJ2-6, with no clear D. The length of the CDR3 is 17 residues. Per the germline V gene, CDR1 is MNHEY and CDR2 is SMNVEV (reference sequence). V lost 1 base to trimming and J lost 3 bases, with 13 bases between them. The CDR3 is CASSLYPTPVGANVLTF. Written as DNA, the CDR3 is TGTGCCAGCAGTTTATATCCCACTCCGGTTGGGGCCAACGTCCTGACTTTC.

This rearrangement joins TRBV4-1 to TRBJ2-2; D gene uncertain. CDR3 length equals 13 residues. Trimming shortened V by 0 bases and J by 9 bases, and 8 bases separated the two germline ends. CDR1 is MGHRA and CDR2 is YSYEKL in the germline V gene. The chain's CDR3 is CASSQEFPWELFF. CDR3 sequence (DNA): TGCGCCAGCAGCCAAGAGTTCCCTTGGGAGCTGTTTTTT.

The CDR3 spells CSANGAGATDTQYF. CDR3 DNA: TGCAGTGCTAACGGAGCGGGGGCCACAGATACGCAGTATTTT. V gene TRBV20-1 combines with J gene TRBJ2-3; 8 bases agree with TRBD2. Germline-derived CDR1 and CDR2 are DFQATT and SNEGSKA (reference sequence). The CDR3 contains 14 residues. The V and J ends lost 4 bases and 2 bases, in that order; junction bases with no gene match: 5.

This chain connects TRBV10-3 to TRBJ1-2; TRBD1 matches 7 bases. Trimming at V came to 6 bases and at J to 7 bases, leaving 11 bases not matched to a gene. The germline CDR1 and CDR2 sequences are ENHRY and SYGVKD. The CDR3 contains 14 residues. CDR3 DNA sequence: TGTGCCATCAGGGACGACAGGGCTGGACGTGGCTACACCTTC. Translated, it gives CAIRDDRAGRGYTF.

The chain joins TRBV6-6 to TRBJ1-5, with unresolved D. Trimming stripped 0 bases from V and 7 bases from J, with 10 bases between. CDR1 and CDR2 from the germline V gene are MNHNY and SVGAGI (reference sequence). The CDR3 consists of 14 residues. The CDR3 protein is CASSYSGLRQPQHF. CDR3 nucleotide sequence: TGTGCCAGCAGTTACTCGGGATTAAGACAGCCCCAGCATTTT.

This clonotype was recorded a few times. V is TRBV5-5 and J is TRBJ1-3, with 7 bases that match TRBD1. The germline V gene encodes CDR1 SGHKS and CDR2 YYEKEE (reference sequence). The CDR3 is 16 residues long. J lost 0 bases, V lost 4 bases, and 7 bases had no gene match. The CDR3 DNA sequence: TGTGCCAGCAGCAGCCCGGGACAGAACTCTGGAAACACCATATATTTT. Translation: CASSSPGQNSGNTIYF.

This clonotype was observed a single time. The J gene is TRBJ2-1, the V gene TRBV7-9; weak D call: TRBD1 (6 bases). Germline V gene lookup returns CDR1 SEHNR and CDR2 FQNEAQ (reference sequence). This CDR3 is built from 15 residues. Trimming took off 5 bases at V and 0 bases at J, with 11 bases between the two ends. The CDR3 reads CASSPGVRSYNEQFF. The CDR3 coding sequence is TGTGCCAGCAGCCCAGGGGTTCGCTCCTACAATGAGCAGTTCTTC. Complete variable domain (other parts from reference TRBV7-9 and TRBJ2-1): DTGVSQNPRHKITKRGQNVTFRCDPISEHNRLYWYRQTLGQGPEFLTYFQNEAQLEKSRLLSDRFSAERPKGSFSTLEIQRTEQGDSAMYLCASSPGVRSYNEQFFGPGTRLTVL.

The chain combines TRBV27 with TRBJ2-3; 11 nucleotides align to TRBD1. The V gene end was trimmed by 6 bases and the J gene end by 4 bases; junction bases not matched to a gene: 18. Germline V gene sequence: CDR1 MNHEY, CDR2 SMNVEV (reference sequence). The CDR3 sequence is 19 residues long. The CDR3 here is CASRKRGDRGSRIPDTQYF. The CDR3 DNA sequence: TGTGCCAGCAGGAAACGGGGGGACAGGGGGTCCCGAATCCCAGATACGCAGTATTTT.

This clonotype was detected a few times. V gene TRBV4-1 combines with J gene TRBJ2-7; D call uncertain. Trimming removed 1 base from V and 1 base from J, with 11 bases in between. The CDR3 sequence is 15 residues long. Germline V gives CDR1 MGHRA, CDR2 YSYEKL. The CDR3 DNA follows: TGCGCCAGCAGCCAAGCGATTGGGAATTCCTACGAGCAGTACTTC. Translation: CASSQAIGNSYEQYF.

V is TRBV29-1 and J is TRBJ1-2, with 7 bases fitting TRBD1. The V and J ends lost 7 bases and 8 bases, in that order; junction bases with no gene match: 7. The CDR3 has 11 amino acids. The germline V gene encodes CDR1 SQVTM and CDR2 ANQGSEA. The CDR3 nucleotides read TGCAGCGGCGACAGGGTCGGGGGCTACACCTTC. Its translation is CSGDRVGGYTF.

The J gene is TRBJ2-1, the V gene TRBV20-1, with TRBD2 identical over 9 bases. Looked up from germline, CDR1 is DFQATT and CDR2 is SNEGSKA (reference sequence). The length of the CDR3 is 13 residues. The V segment lost 3 bases and the J segment 8 bases; nucleotides outside the gene matches: 5. Here the CDR3 reads CSARSSGDDEQFF. CDR3 bases: TGCAGTGCTAGGTCTAGCGGGGACGATGAGCAGTTCTTC.

This clonotype was observed a few times. This rearrangement joins TRBV15 to TRBJ2-3; D ambiguous. From germline, CDR1 is LNHNV and CDR2 YYDKDF (reference sequence). The CDR3 runs to 13 residues. V lost 4 bases, J lost 3 bases, and 8 bases lay in between. The CDR3: CATSTKRTDTQYF. The DNA for the CDR3 is TGTGCCACCAGCACTAAAAGGACAGATACGCAGTATTTT. Together with reference TRBV15 and TRBJ2-3, the CDR3 gives the full variable domain: DAMVIQNPRYQVTQFGKPVTLSCSQTLNHNVMYWYQQKSSQAPKLLFHYYDKDFNNEADTPDNFQSRRPNTSFCFLDIRSPGLGDTAMYLCATSTKRTDTQYFGPGTRLTVL.

The genes are TRBV29-1 and TRBJ2-7; no firm D call. V lost 7 bases to trimming and J lost 1 base, with 8 bases between them. CDR3 size: 11 residues. Looked up from germline, CDR1 is SQVTM and CDR2 is ANQGSEA. The CDR3 sequence is CSGLWSYEQYF. Written as DNA, the CDR3 is TGCAGCGGATTGTGGTCCTACGAGCAGTACTTC.